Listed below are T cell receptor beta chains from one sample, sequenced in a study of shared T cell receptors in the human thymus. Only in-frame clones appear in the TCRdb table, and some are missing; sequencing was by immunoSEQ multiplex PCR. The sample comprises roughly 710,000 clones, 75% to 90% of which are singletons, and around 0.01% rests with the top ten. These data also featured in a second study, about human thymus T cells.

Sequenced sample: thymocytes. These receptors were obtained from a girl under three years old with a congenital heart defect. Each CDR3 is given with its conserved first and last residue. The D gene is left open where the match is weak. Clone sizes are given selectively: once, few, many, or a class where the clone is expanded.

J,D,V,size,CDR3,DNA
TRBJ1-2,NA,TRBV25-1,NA,CASSVGVAGLNSGYTF,TGTGCCAGCAGTGTAGGGGTCGCGGGGTTAAACTCTGGCTACACCTTC
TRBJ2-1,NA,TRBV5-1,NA,CASRIYREYNEQFF,TGCGCCAGCCGAATCTACAGGGAATACAATGAGCAGTTCTTC
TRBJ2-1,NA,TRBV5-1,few,CASSLVESDEQFF,TGCGCCAGCAGCTTGGTGGAGAGCGATGAGCAGTTCTTC
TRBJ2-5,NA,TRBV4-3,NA,CASSQGAGDETQYF,TGCGCCAGCAGCCAAGGGGCAGGGGATGAGACCCAGTACTTC
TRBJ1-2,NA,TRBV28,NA,CASIKLGRYGYTF,TGTGCCAGCATCAAGCTGGGGAGGTATGGCTACACCTTC
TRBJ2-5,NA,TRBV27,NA,CASSLLPRGETQYF,TGTGCCAGCAGTTTGCTACCGCGGGGAGAGACCCAGTACTTC
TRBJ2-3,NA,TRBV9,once,CASSVASSTDTQYF,TGTGCCAGCAGCGTCGCTAGTAGCACAGATACGCAGTATTTT
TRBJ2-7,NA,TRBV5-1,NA,CASSLVGVILNEQYF,TGCGCCAGCAGCTTGGTCGGGGTTATATTGAACGAGCAGTACTTC
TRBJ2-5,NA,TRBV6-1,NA,CASSERLWVVSPREETQYF,TGTGCCAGCAGTGAAAGACTGTGGGTAGTGTCGCCCAGGGAAGAGACCCAGTACTTC
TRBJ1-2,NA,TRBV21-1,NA,CASSDDRGVHGYTF,TGTGCCAGCAGCGACGACAGGGGGGTTCATGGCTACACCTTC
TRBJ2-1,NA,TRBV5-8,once,CASSLSEQFF,TGTGCCAGCAGCCTAAGTGAGCAGTTCTTC
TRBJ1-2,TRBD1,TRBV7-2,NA,CASSLAGRGLNYGYTF,TGTGCCAGCAGCTTAGCTGGCAGGGGGTTAAACTATGGCTACACCTTC
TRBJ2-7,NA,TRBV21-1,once,CASSKVRGPKTYEQYF,TGTGCCAGCAGCAAAGTAAGGGGCCCCAAGACCTACGAGCAGTACTTC
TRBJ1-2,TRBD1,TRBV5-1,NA,CASSLQGSDYGYTF,TGCGCCAGCAGCTTACAGGGGTCTGACTATGGCTACACCTTC
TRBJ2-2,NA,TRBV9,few,CASSVGLPTGELFF,TGTGCCAGCAGCGTTGGGCTGCCCACCGGGGAGCTGTTTTTT
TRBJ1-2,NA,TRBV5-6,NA,CASASLDGQQFFWGYTF,TGTGCCAGCGCGAGTCTAGACGGACAGCAATTCTTCTGGGGCTACACCTTC
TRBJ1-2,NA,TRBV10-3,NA,CAISESSGGCYGYTF,TGTGCCATCAGTGAGTCGAGTGGCGGATGCTATGGCTACACCTTC
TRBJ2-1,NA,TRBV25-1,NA,CASSGSRGYNEQFF,TGTGCCAGCAGCGGGTCCCGGGGCTACAATGAGCAGTTCTTC
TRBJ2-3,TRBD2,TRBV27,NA,CASSSRLAGGNTDTQYF,TGTGCCAGCAGTTCCCGACTAGCGGGGGGGAACACAGATACGCAGTATTTT
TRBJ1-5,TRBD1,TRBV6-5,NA,CASSSTGSNQPQHF,TGTGCCAGCAGTTCGACAGGGAGCAATCAGCCCCAGCATTTT
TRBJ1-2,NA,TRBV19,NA,CASSPGLIYGYTF,TGTGCCAGTAGTCCGGGACTTATCTATGGCTACACCTTC
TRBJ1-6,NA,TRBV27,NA,CASSFRVDGNLGAYNSPLHF,TGTGCCAGCAGTTTCCGAGTTGACGGGAATCTTGGCGCCTATAATTCACCCCTCCACTTT
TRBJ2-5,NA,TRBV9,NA,CASSVGWRGREETQYF,TGTGCCAGCAGCGTGGGTTGGAGGGGTCGGGAAGAGACCCAGTACTTC
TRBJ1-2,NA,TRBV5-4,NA,CASSLRTETYGYTF,TGTGCCAGCAGCTTACGGACAGAGACCTATGGCTACACCTTC
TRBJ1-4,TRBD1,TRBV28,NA,CASRLGDPGQAGTNEKLFF,TGTGCCAGCAGACTGGGGGATCCGGGACAGGCGGGAACTAATGAAAAACTGTTTTTT
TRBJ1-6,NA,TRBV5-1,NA,CASSLSGTGHSPLHF,TGCGCCAGCAGCTTGAGCGGGACCGGACATTCACCCCTCCACTTT
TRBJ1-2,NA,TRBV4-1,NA,CASSHLLGSFNYGYTF,TGCGCCAGCAGCCACCTTCTGGGGAGTTTTAACTATGGCTACACCTTC
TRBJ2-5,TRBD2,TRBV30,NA,CAWSVHSTSGDQETQYF,TGTGCCTGGAGTGTACACTCGACTAGCGGGGACCAAGAGACCCAGTACTTC
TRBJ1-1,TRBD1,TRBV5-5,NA,CASSLTGGTEAFF,TGTGCCAGCAGCTTGACAGGGGGCACTGAAGCTTTCTTT